The next 24 T cell receptor beta chains were all read from a single sample in a study of T cell repertoires in cytomegalovirus infection. MiXCR, applied by TCRdb to the reads, yields one record per CDR3 protein. The sample lists hundreds of thousands of distinct CDR3 sequences; 30% to 35% were seen once. Their recognized antigens are unknown. The sample consisted of cultured CD8+ T cells from PBMCs, taken from culture after CMV antigen stimulation. The receptors stem from a human donor in good health (CMV status not recorded). Some clones in this sample may be carry-over from other donors' samples.

The CDR3 loop reads CASSKKDGLGLAGGYNEQFF. The DNA of the CDR3 is TGTGCCAGCAGCAAGAAGGACGGGTTGGGACTAGCGGGGGGGTACAATGAGCAGTTCTTC. The V call is TRBV9, the J call TRBJ2-1; 16 bases map to TRBD2. CDR1 and CDR2 (germline): SGDLS, YYNGEE. The trim removed 4 bases at V and 4 bases at J, leaving 14 bases unmatched. This CDR3 is built from 20 residues.

This chain connects TRBV7-3 to TRBJ2-7, with 7 bases identical to TRBD2. V was pared by 7 bases and J by 4 bases, with 13 bases of the junction left unmatched. Germline V gene data show CDR1 as SGHTA and CDR2 as FQGTGA. The CDR3 spans 15 residues. In DNA, the CDR3 is TGTGCCAGCACCAAGGGAGGGGACGCAAGGTACGAGCAGTACGTC. This codes for CASTKGGDARYEQYV.

This clonotype has just a few counts. The V call is TRBV12-3 or TRBV12-4, the J call TRBJ1-2; the match to TRBD1 covers 9 bases. V was clipped by 6 bases and J by 2 bases; unmatched bases: 7. The CDR3 loop spans 15 amino acids. CDR3 amino acids: CASSSPGTGNYGYTF. In DNA form, the CDR3 reads TGTGCCAGCAGCTCCCCCGGGACAGGGAACTATGGCTACACCTTC.

This chain joins TRBV19 and TRBJ2-7, with a possible D match to TRBD1 (5 bases). Germline CDR1 LNHDA, CDR2 SQIVND (reference sequence). This CDR3 has 13 amino acids. Trimming took off 8 bases at V and 2 bases at J, with 13 bases between the two ends. The CDR3 loop is CASSIGQPYEQYF. For the CDR3, the DNA is TGTGCCAGTTCGATCGGACAACCCTACGAGCAGTACTTC.

This clonotype appeared a few times. The chain carries TRBV5-1 and TRBJ2-1; TRBD1 matches 7 bases. In germline, CDR1 is SGHRS, CDR2 YFSETQ. The length of the CDR3 is 14 residues. J was trimmed by 2 bases and V by 4 bases; bases with no gene match: 3. In nucleotides, the CDR3 is TGCGCCAGCAGCCCGACAGGGCCCTACAATGAGCAGTTCTTC. It encodes CASSPTGPYNEQFF.

In regard to this clonotype: A much larger clone sits a single nucleotide away, making a read error possible. The genes are TRBV7-6 and TRBJ2-3, with TRBD1 matching 8 bases. The CDR3 consists of 16 residues. CDR1 SGHVS and CDR2 FNYEAQ come from the germline V gene. The CDR3: CATSLTGQGDTDTQYF. CDR3 DNA sequence: TGTGCCACCAGCTTAACAGGACAGGGAGACACAGATACGCAGTATTTT.

V is TRBV4-1 and J is TRBJ2-1; D gene unclear. Trimming left V 1 base short and J 12 bases short, with 25 bases between. Per the germline V gene, CDR1 is MGHRA and CDR2 is YSYEKL. This CDR3 is 17 amino acids long. CDR3 in DNA: TGCGCCAGCAGCCAAGCTTTCGAGGCTAGTAGGAGCGCTGGGCAGTTCTTC. Translating it yields CASSQAFEASRSAGQFF.

The chain is built from TRBV9 and TRBJ1-1, with 9 positions matching TRBD1. The CDR3 loop spans 15 amino acids. The J segment lost 1 base and the V segment lost 2 bases, leaving 3 bases of the junction unmatched. In germline, CDR1 is SGDLS, CDR2 YYNGEE. The CDR3 DNA is TGTGCCAGCAGCGTCCGGGACAGGGCGAACACTGAAGCTTTCTTT. As protein: CASSVRDRANTEAFF.

This clonotype turned up a few times. V and J are TRBV6-1 and TRBJ2-3, with TRBD2 matching 10 bases. This CDR3 has 14 residues. After removal of 6 bases from V and 5 bases from J, the junction contained 5 bases not matched to a gene. CDR1 is MNHNS, CDR2 SASEGT, per germline. CDR3 coding DNA: TGTGCCAGCAGCTGGAGCGGGGGGGGAGATACGCAGTATTTT. Encoded protein: CASSWSGGGDTQYF.

This clonotype was counted only a few times. The chain combines TRBV3-1 with TRBJ2-2; 12 bases agree with TRBD1. The CDR3 runs to 19 residues. The J segment lost 5 bases and the V segment lost 6 bases, leaving 16 bases of the junction unmatched. From germline, CDR1 is LGHDT and CDR2 YNNKEL (reference sequence). In DNA, the CDR3 is TGTGCCAGCAGACTCCACGGACCCTTGGGACAGGGGGCGACCGGGGAGCTGTTTTTT. Protein product: CASRLHGPLGQGATGELFF.

The chain links TRBV5-6 to TRBJ2-7; TRBD1 matches at 9 bases. Trimming at V came to 3 bases and at J to 6 bases, leaving 7 bases not matched to a gene. CDR1 SGHDT and CDR2 YYEEEE come from the germline V gene. This CDR3 spans 14 amino acids. CDR3 DNA sequence: TGTGCCAGCAGCTCACCGGGACAGGGACCCGAGCAGTACTTC. Translating gives CASSSPGQGPEQYF. The full variable domain, rest sourced from reference TRBV5-6 and TRBJ2-7, is DAGVTQSPTHLIKTRGQQVTLRCSPKSGHDTVSWYQQALGQGPQFIFQYYEEEERQRGNFPDRFSGHQFPNYSSELNVNALLLGDSALYLCASSSPGQGPEQYFGPGTRLTVT.

This clonotype was counted a few times. The CDR3 protein is CASSSLRGNEGNIQYF. CDR3 DNA sequence: TGTGCCAGCAGCTCTCTCAGGGGGAATGAGGGAAACATTCAGTACTTC. V and J are TRBV9 and TRBJ2-4; 7 bases agree with TRBD1. J gave up 6 bases and V 4 bases, and 13 bases lay outside the gene matches. The CDR3 has 16 residues. Per germline, CDR1 SGDLS and CDR2 YYNGEE.

The J gene is TRBJ2-5, the V gene TRBV5-8; TRBD2 matches at 11 bases. The germline gives CDR1 SGHTS, CDR2 YDEGEE. The CDR3 has 16 residues. Trimming removed 4 bases from V and 9 bases from J; junction bases left unmatched: 14. The CDR3 DNA reads as TGTGCCAGCAGCCTAGGAAAACTAGCGGGGGCTCCCCCCCAGTACTTC. Protein: CASSLGKLAGAPPQYF.

This clonotype was seen ten or more times. The CDR3 nucleotides are TGTGCCAGCAGCCCCCTCGCGGGGGAGGCAGATACGCAGTATTTT. Its translation: CASSPLAGEADTQYF. The chain is built from TRBV7-6 and TRBJ2-3; 7 bases line up with TRBD2. Germline V CDR1 and CDR2: SGHVS, FNYEAQ. This CDR3 contains 15 residues. The junction had 9 bases not matched to a gene; V was cut back by 5 bases and J by 4 bases.

In this sample, this clonotype turned up a few times. The V gene is TRBV12-3 or TRBV12-4, the J gene TRBJ2-5, with 8 bases aligning to TRBD1. V lost 1 base, J lost 5 bases, and 6 bases stayed unmatched. The CDR3 is 15 amino acids. CDR3 DNA: TGTGCCAGCAGTTTAGTCCAGGGGGCCGGGGAGACCCAGTACTTC. Translation gives CASSLVQGAGETQYF.

This clonotype was counted between two and nine times. The chain is built from TRBV9 and TRBJ1-1, with D possibly TRBD1 on 5 matching bases. The CDR3 contains 17 residues. The germline V and J ends were trimmed by 3 bases and 7 bases, with 25 bases remaining between them. From germline, CDR1 is SGDLS and CDR2 YYNGEE. CDR3 loop: CASSAHTKTGPKGEAFF. The CDR3 DNA follows: TGTGCCAGCAGCGCCCACACAAAGACGGGACCAAAAGGTGAAGCTTTCTTT. The complete variable domain, with remaining parts taken from reference TRBV9 and TRBJ1-1, reads DSGVTQTPKHLITATGQRVTLRCSPRSGDLSVYWYQQSLDQGLQFLIQYYNGEERAKGNILERFSAQQFPDLHSELNLSSLELGDSALYFCASSAHTKTGPKGEAFFGQGTRLTVV.

This clonotype was observed a few times. The J gene is TRBJ1-1, the V gene TRBV12-3 or TRBV12-4; D remains unclear. The CDR3 covers 13 residues. Trimming left V 2 bases short and J 4 bases short, with 8 bases between. CDR3 bases: TGTGCCAGCAGTTTATTTGCGGGCACTGAAGCTTTCTTT. This codes for CASSLFAGTEAFF.

About this clonotype: A much larger clone is a single base away; this may be a read error. The CDR3 is CVTSRGGQPQHF. The CDR3 DNA is TGTGTCACCAGCAGAGGGGGGCAGCCCCAGCATTTT. The chain joins TRBV15 to TRBJ1-5; D is perhaps TRBD1 (6 bases). This CDR3 contains 12 residues. CDR1 is LNHNV, CDR2 YYDKDF, per germline (reference sequence).

CDR3 coding DNA: TGTGCCAGCAGTGAAGTTATTGGGAGGGCAGATACGCAGTATTTT. Protein sequence: CASSEVIGRADTQYF. The chain carries TRBV6-1 and TRBJ2-3, with TRBD2 matching 7 bases. The CDR3 loop spans 15 amino acids. CDR1 and CDR2 (germline): MNHNS, SASEGT. V trimming: 1 base; J trimming: 4 bases; junction bases outside the gene matches: 5.

This clonotype was seen a few times. The chain combines TRBV29-1 with TRBJ2-5; TRBD1 matches at 11 bases. CDR1 is SQVTM and CDR2 is ANQGSEA in the germline V gene. This CDR3 spans 16 amino acids. With V trimmed by 5 bases and J by 5 bases, 13 bases remained unmatched. The CDR3 sequence: CSVSSQDRGLRETQYF. In DNA, the CDR3 is TGCAGCGTTAGCAGCCAGGACAGGGGGCTTCGCGAGACCCAGTACTTC.

The chain employs TRBV7-9 and TRBJ1-2; 9 nucleotides align to TRBD1. There are 15 residues in the CDR3. Trimming took 5 bases from V and 6 from J; bases not matched to a gene: 10. Germline CDR1 and CDR2: SEHNR and FQNEAQ (reference sequence). This CDR3 reads CASSLRGTGTHGYTF. The CDR3 DNA is TGTGCCAGCAGCCTGAGGGGGACAGGGACCCATGGCTACACCTTC.

This clonotype was seen repeatedly, ten times or more. The chain couples TRBV7-8 to TRBJ2-5, with TRBD2 matching 12 bases. V dropped 5 bases and J dropped 5; count of bases not matched to a gene: 9. The germline V gene encodes CDR1 SGHVS and CDR2 FQNEAQ. CDR3 length: 16 amino acids. The CDR3 region is CASSPSTSGGPETQYF. The DNA for the CDR3 is TGTGCCAGCAGCCCATCGACTAGCGGGGGCCCGGAGACCCAGTACTTC.

This clonotype has ten or more counts. The CDR3 nucleotides are TGTGCCAGCAGCTTATGGGGAGTGAACACTGAAGCTTTCTTT. The encoded protein is CASSLWGVNTEAFF. The chain uses TRBV7-2 and TRBJ1-1, with D unresolved. V was trimmed by 2 bases and J by 0 bases, leaving 7 bases between them. Per germline, CDR1 SGHTA and CDR2 FQGNSA. This CDR3 has 14 residues.

The sample holds a few counts of this clonotype. The rearrangement joins TRBV5-4 to TRBJ2-1; D possibly corresponds to TRBD1 (6 bases). The V gene's germline CDR1 is SGHNT and CDR2 YYREEE (reference sequence). The CDR3 spans 13 residues. V was shortened by 0 bases and J by 9 bases, with 10 bases between the two germline ends. The CDR3 protein is CASSLGTEAEQFF. The CDR3 DNA reads as TGTGCCAGCAGCTTGGGGACAGAGGCTGAGCAGTTCTTC.